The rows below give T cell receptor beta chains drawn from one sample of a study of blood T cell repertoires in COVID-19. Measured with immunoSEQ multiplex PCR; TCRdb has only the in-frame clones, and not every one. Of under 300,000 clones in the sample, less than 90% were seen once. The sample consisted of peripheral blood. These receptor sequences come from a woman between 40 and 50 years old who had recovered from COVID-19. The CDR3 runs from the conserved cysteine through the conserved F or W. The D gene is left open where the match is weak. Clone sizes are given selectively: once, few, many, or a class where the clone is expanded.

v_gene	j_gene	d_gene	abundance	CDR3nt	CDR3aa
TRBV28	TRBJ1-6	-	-	TGTGCCAGCAGCAAACGACAGCCTGAAAATTCACCCCTCCACTTT	CASSKRQPENSPLHF
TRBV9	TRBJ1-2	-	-	TGTGCCAGCAGCGTAAGACCAGGGGAAGCTTCTGGCTACACCTTC	CASSVRPGEASGYTF
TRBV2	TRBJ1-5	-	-	TGTGCCAGCAGGGTAGACAGTAGCAATCAGCCCCAGCATTTT	CASRVDSSNQPQHF
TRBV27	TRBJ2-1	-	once	TGTGCCAGCAGCCAGGGTGTGGGGACCTACAATGAGCAGTTCTTC	CASSQGVGTYNEQFF
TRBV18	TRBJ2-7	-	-	TGTGCCAGCTCGCCATCGGGGAGCTCCTACGAGCAGTACTTC	CASSPSGSSYEQYF
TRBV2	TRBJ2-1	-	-	TGTGCCAGCAGTGTACAAAACAATGAGCAGTTCTTC	CASSVQNNEQFF
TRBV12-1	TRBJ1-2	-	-	TGTGCCAGCACCATACTGCGGGGGGGGCCAACTACTAACTATGGCTACACCTTC	CASTILRGGPTTNYGYTF
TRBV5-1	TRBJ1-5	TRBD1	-	TGCGCCAGCAGCTTGGATGGACAGGGCGGCCAGCCCCAGCATTTT	CASSLDGQGGQPQHF
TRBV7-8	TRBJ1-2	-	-	TGTGCCAGCAGCTCGGGACTTCTACGGTATGGCTACACCTTC	CASSSGLLRYGYTF
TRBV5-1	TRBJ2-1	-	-	TGCGCCAGCAGCTTGGGGTCTCTCGGGTACAATGAGCAGTTCTTC	CASSLGSLGYNEQFF
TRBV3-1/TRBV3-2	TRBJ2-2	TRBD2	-	TGTGCCAGCAGCCAAAGCCGGGGGGTGGAGCTGTTTTTT	CASSQSRGVELFF
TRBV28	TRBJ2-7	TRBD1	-	TGTGCCAGCAGTTTATTTGACAGGGGGTTCGAGCAGTACTTC	CASSLFDRGFEQYF
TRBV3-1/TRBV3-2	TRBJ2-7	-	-	TGTGCCAGCAGCCAAGCGACAGTTTACGAGCAGTACTTC	CASSQATVYEQYF
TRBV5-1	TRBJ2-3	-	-	TGCGCCAGCCGCAAGGTTATCCAGGGGGGTACAGATACGCAGTATTTT	CASRKVIQGGTDTQYF
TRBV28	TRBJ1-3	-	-	TGTGCCAGCAGTCCGGGTCAGGGAAACACCATATATTTT	CASSPGQGNTIYF
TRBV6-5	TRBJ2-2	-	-	TGTGCCAGCAGTTACTCGAGGGGGGGCACCGGGGAGCTGTTTTTT	CASSYSRGGTGELFF
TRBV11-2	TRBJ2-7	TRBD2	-	TGTGCCAGCAGCGCGCGGGGGGCCGACTTATTTAGATCCTACGAGCAGTACTTC	CASSARGADLFRSYEQYF